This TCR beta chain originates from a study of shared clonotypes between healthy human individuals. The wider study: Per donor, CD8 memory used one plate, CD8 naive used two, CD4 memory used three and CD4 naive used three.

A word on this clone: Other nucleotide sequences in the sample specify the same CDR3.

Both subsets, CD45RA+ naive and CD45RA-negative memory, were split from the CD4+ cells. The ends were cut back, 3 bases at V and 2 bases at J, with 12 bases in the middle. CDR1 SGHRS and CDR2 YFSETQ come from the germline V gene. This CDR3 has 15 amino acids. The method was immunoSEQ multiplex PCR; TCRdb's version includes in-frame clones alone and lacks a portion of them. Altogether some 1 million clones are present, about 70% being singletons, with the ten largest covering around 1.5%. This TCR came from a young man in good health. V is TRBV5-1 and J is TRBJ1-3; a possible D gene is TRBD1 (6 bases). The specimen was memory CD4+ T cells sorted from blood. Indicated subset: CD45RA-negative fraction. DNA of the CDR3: TGCGCCAGCAGCTCCGACGGGGGCGCTGGAAACACCATATATTTT. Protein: CASSSDGGAGNTIYF. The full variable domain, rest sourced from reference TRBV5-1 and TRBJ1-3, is KAGVTQTPRYLIKTRGQQVTLSCSPISGHRSVSWYQQTPGQGLQFLFEYFSETQRNKGNFPGRFSGRQFSNSRSEMNVSTLELGDSALYLCASSSDGGAGNTIYFGEGSWLTVV.